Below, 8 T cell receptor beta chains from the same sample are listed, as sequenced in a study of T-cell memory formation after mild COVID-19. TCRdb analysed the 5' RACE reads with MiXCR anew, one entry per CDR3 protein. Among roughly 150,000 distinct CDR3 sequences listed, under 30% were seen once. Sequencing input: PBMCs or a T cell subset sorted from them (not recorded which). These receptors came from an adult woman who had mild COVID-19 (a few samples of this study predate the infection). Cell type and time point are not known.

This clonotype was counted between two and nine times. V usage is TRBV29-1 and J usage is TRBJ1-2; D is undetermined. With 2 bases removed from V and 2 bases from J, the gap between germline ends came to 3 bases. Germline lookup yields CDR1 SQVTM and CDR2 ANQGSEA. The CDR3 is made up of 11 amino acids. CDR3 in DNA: TGCAGCGTTGAAAAGAACTATGGCTACACCTTC. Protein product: CSVEKNYGYTF.

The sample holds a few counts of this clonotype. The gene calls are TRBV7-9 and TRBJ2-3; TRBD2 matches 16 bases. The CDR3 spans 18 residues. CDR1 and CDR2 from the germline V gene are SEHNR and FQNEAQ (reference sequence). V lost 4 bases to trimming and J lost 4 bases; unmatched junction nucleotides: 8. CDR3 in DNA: TGTGCCAGCAGCTCTAGCGGGACTAGCGGGGGGGCCGCAGATACGCAGTATTTT. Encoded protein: CASSSSGTSGGAADTQYF. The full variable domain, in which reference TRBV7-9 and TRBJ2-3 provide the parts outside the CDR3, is DTGVSQNPRHKITKRGQNVTFRCDPISEHNRLYWYRQTLGQGPEFLTYFQNEAQLEKSRLLSDRFSAERPKGSFSTLEIQRTEQGDSAMYLCASSSSGTSGGAADTQYFGPGTRLTVL.

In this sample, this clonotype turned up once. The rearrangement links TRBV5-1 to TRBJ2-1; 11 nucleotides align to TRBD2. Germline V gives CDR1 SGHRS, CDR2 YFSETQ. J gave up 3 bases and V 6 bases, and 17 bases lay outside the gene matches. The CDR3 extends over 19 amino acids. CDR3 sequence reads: CASMSSSGGAPKDYNEQFF. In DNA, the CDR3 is TGCGCCAGCATGTCCAGTAGCGGGGGGGCCCCTAAGGACTACAATGAGCAGTTCTTC.

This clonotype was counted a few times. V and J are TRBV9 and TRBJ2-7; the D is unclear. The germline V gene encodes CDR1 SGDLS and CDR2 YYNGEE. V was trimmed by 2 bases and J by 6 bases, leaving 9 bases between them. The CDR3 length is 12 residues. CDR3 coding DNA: TGTGCCAGCAGCGTCCAGTCGGGCGAGCAGTACTTC. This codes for CASSVQSGEQYF. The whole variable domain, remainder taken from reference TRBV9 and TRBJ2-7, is DSGVTQTPKHLITATGQRVTLRCSPRSGDLSVYWYQQSLDQGLQFLIQYYNGEERAKGNILERFSAQQFPDLHSELNLSSLELGDSALYFCASSVQSGEQYFGPGTRLTVT.

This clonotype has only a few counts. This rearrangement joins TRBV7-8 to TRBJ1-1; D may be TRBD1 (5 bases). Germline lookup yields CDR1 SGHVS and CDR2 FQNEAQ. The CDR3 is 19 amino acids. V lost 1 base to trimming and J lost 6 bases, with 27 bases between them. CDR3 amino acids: CASSLVDPQGNNRLAEAFF. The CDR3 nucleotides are TGTGCCAGCAGCTTAGTCGACCCCCAGGGCAATAACAGGTTAGCTGAAGCTTTCTTT. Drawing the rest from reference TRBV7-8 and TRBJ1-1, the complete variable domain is GAGVSQSPRYKVAKRGQDVALRCDPISGHVSLFWYQQALGQGPEFLTYFQNEAQLDKSGLPSDRFFAERPEGSVSTLKIQRTQQEDSAVYLCASSLVDPQGNNRLAEAFFGQGTRLTVV.

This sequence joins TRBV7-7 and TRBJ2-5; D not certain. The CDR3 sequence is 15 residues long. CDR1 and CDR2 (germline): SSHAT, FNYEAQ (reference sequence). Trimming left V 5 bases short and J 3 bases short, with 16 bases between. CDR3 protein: CASSPTRHYEETQYF. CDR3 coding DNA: TGTGCCAGCAGCCCCACGCGGCATTACGAAGAGACCCAGTACTTC.

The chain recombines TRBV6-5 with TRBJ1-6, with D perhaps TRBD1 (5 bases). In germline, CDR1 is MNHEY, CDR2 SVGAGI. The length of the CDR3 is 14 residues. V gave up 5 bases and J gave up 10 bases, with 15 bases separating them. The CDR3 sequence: CASSLGQGGSPLHF. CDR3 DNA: TGTGCCAGCAGTCTGGGGCAGGGAGGATCACCCCTCCACTTT.

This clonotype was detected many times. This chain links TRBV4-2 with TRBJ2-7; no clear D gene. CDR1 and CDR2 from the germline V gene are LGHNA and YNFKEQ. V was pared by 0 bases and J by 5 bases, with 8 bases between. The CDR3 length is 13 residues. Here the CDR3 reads CASSQDKFNEQYF. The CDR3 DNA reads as TGTGCCAGCAGCCAAGACAAGTTTAACGAGCAGTACTTC.